These 21 T cell receptor beta chains came from one sample sequenced in a study of radiotherapy plus CTLA-4 blockade in lung cancer. Libraries were prepared by immunoSEQ multiplex PCR; TCRdb keeps only in-frame clonotypes and omits some of them. The sample records 28,000 or so clones, almost 80% being singletons. The sequencing used peripheral blood, collected from a patient treated with radiotherapy plus ipilimumab. The receptors shown here come from a human donor with non-small cell lung cancer who had stable disease on radiotherapy plus ipilimumab.

The V gene is TRBV5-1, the J gene TRBJ1-4, with D maybe TRBD1 (5 bases). The CDR3 consists of 16 residues. Germline values: CDR1 SGHRS, CDR2 YFSETQ. V shed 0 bases and J shed 5 bases, with 14 bases lying between them. The CDR3 reads CASSLAQGKENEKLFF. CDR3 bases: TGCGCCAGCAGCTTGGCCCAGGGTAAGGAGAATGAAAAACTGTTTTTT.

The rearrangement links TRBV6-4 to TRBJ1-1, with 7 nucleotides matching TRBD1. Germline lookup yields CDR1 MRHNA and CDR2 SNTAGT. The CDR3 covers 12 residues. V lost 6 bases to trimming and J lost 4 bases; unmatched junction nucleotides: 2. The CDR3 DNA sequence: TGTGCCAGCAGGGGGGACAGCACTGAAGCTTTCTTT. Amino acid sequence: CASRGDSTEAFF.

The V call is TRBV6-5, the J call TRBJ2-7; no reliable D call. Germline CDR1 is MNHEY and CDR2 is SVGAGI. Trimming took 0 bases from V and 3 from J, leaving 9 bases between them. The CDR3 runs to 14 residues. CDR3 nucleotides: TGTGCCAGCAGTTACTCCGACCCCCGCTACGAGCAGTACTTC. Translating gives CASSYSDPRYEQYF.

V usage is TRBV7-2 and J usage is TRBJ1-1; no reliable D call. Deletions cut 0 bases from V and 6 bases from J, with 11 bases between. The length of the CDR3 is 14 residues. Germline V gene sequence: CDR1 SGHTA, CDR2 FQGNSA. The CDR3 protein is CASSLASFNAEAFF. The CDR3 region has the DNA TGTGCCAGCAGCTTAGCTTCTTTTAACGCTGAAGCTTTCTTT.

This sequence joins TRBV9 and TRBJ2-1, with a weak D call TRBD1 (5 bases). The CDR3 is made up of 14 amino acids. V lost 0 bases to trimming and J lost 9 bases, with 13 bases between them. CDR1 SGDLS and CDR2 YYNGEE come from the germline V gene. In nucleotides, the CDR3 is TGTGCCAGCAGCGTAGCTAGGGGTTGGGGTGAGCAGTTCTTC. This encodes CASSVARGWGEQFF.

With respect to this clone: Other nucleotide sequences in the sample specify the same CDR3. For the CDR3, the DNA is TGTGCCAGCAGCGTAGATCAGGGGGCTGGAAACACCATATATTTT. Its translation is CASSVDQGAGNTIYF. This chain joins TRBV9 and TRBJ1-3, with 7 bases matching TRBD1. V was clipped by 0 bases and J by 2 bases; unmatched bases: 2. Germline V gene data show CDR1 as SGDLS and CDR2 as YYNGEE. This CDR3 spans 15 amino acids.

V usage is TRBV5-6 and J usage is TRBJ2-3; no reliable D call. The CDR3 sequence is 14 residues long. The germline V gene encodes CDR1 SGHDT and CDR2 YYEEEE. V lost 4 bases and J lost 3, with 12 bases in between. The CDR3 loop reads CASSPPLETDTQYF. The DNA for the CDR3 is TGTGCCAGCAGCCCGCCCCTAGAGACAGATACGCAGTATTTT.

The chain uses TRBV11-2 and TRBJ1-4; D call uncertain. V was clipped by 5 bases and J by 10 bases, with 20 bases between them. CDR1 is SGHAT and CDR2 is FQNNGV in the germline V gene. The CDR3 length is 15 residues. As DNA, the CDR3 is TGTGCCAGCAGCCACGATAGGGATAGTGGTGGAAAACTGTTTTTT. This sequence encodes CASSHDRDSGGKLFF.

The gene calls are TRBV6-1 and TRBJ1-6, with 9 bases that match TRBD1. Germline V CDR1 and CDR2: MNHNS, SASEGT. This CDR3 comprises 15 residues. The V gene end was trimmed by 6 bases and the J gene end by 8 bases; junction bases not matched to a gene: 8. CDR3 in DNA: TGTGCCAGCAGGTTAGGGACAGGGTCATATTCACCCCTCCACTTT. This translates into CASRLGTGSYSPLHF.

The V call is TRBV5-1, the J call TRBJ2-1; D ambiguous. CDR1 and CDR2 (germline): SGHRS, YFSETQ. The CDR3 runs to 15 residues. V lost 4 bases to trimming and J lost 4 bases, with 15 bases between them. The CDR3: CASSLSRTLYNEQFF. The CDR3 nucleotides are TGCGCCAGCAGCCTGTCTAGGACCTTATACAATGAGCAGTTCTTC.

The gene calls are TRBV28 and TRBJ2-7; D is perhaps TRBD2 (7 bases). Germline CDR1 and CDR2: MDHEN and SYDVKM. This CDR3 has 16 residues. Trimming took 4 bases from V and 2 from J, leaving 18 bases between them. The DNA of the CDR3 is TGTGCCAGCAGTTCCCCGGGAGGACGGGACACCTACGAGCAGTACGTC. Its translation: CASSSPGGRDTYEQYV.

This clone was seen just once. The chain combines TRBV29-1 with TRBJ1-2; D call uncertain. Germline V lookup: CDR1 SQVTM, CDR2 ANQGSEA. This CDR3 spans 11 amino acids. Trimming removed 5 bases at V and 7 bases at J, with 11 bases between. CDR3 in amino acids: CSVKPLTGYTF. The CDR3 DNA reads TGCAGCGTTAAACCTCTCACTGGCTACACCTTC.

The chain joins TRBV5-4 to TRBJ2-7; 8 bases map to TRBD1. The V and J ends lost 4 bases and 2 bases, in that order; junction bases with no gene match: 5. CDR3 length: 14 residues. The germline V gene encodes CDR1 SGHNT and CDR2 YYREEE (reference sequence). The CDR3 spells CASSILQGAYEQYF. The CDR3 DNA is TGTGCCAGCAGCATACTACAGGGGGCCTACGAGCAGTACTTC.

The chain combines TRBV13 with TRBJ1-5; 9 nucleotides align to TRBD1. Germline loops: CDR1 PRHDT, CDR2 FYEKMQ (reference sequence). The CDR3 is made up of 15 amino acids. The V gene end was trimmed by 3 bases and the J gene end by 3 bases; junction bases not matched to a gene: 3. The CDR3 protein is CASSFGQGTNQPQHF. The DNA for the CDR3 is TGTGCCAGCAGCTTCGGACAGGGGACCAATCAGCCCCAGCATTTT.

The J gene is TRBJ2-7, the V gene TRBV6-6, with 7 bases lining up with TRBD1. Unmatched junction bases numbered 8, after V lost 6 bases and J lost 3 bases. The CDR3 has 14 residues. Germline CDR1 and CDR2: MNHNY and SVGAGI (reference sequence). CDR3: CASSPGTALYEQYF. The CDR3 nucleotides are TGTGCCAGCAGCCCCGGGACAGCCCTCTACGAGCAGTACTTC.

The chain recombines TRBV6-1 with TRBJ1-6; TRBD1 matches at 7 bases. With V trimmed by 8 bases and J by 9 bases, 7 bases remained unmatched. The CDR3 length is 13 residues. The germline V gene encodes CDR1 MNHNS and CDR2 SASEGT. The CDR3 bases are TGTGCCAGCCATGACAGGGTAACTTCACCCCTCCACTTT. Amino acid sequence: CASHDRVTSPLHF.

The rearrangement uses TRBV7-9 and TRBJ1-6; D perhaps matches TRBD1 (6 bases). The germline V gene has CDR1 SEHNR and CDR2 FQNEAQ (reference sequence). The CDR3 contains 15 residues. Trimming shortened V by 5 bases and J by 9 bases, and 17 bases separated the two germline ends. CDR3 region: CASSTGTSERSPLHF. The CDR3 bases are TGTGCCAGCAGCACTGGGACATCCGAACGTTCACCCCTCCACTTT.

The V gene is TRBV10-3, the J gene TRBJ2-3; 8 nucleotides match TRBD2. Germline V gives CDR1 ENHRY, CDR2 SYGVKD. V lost 6 bases and J lost 1; bases outside the gene matches: 6. The CDR3 runs to 15 residues. CDR3 loop: CAIRATSVGTDTQYF. CDR3 bases: TGTGCCATCAGAGCGACTAGCGTAGGCACAGATACGCAGTATTTT.

This clone was detected only a few times. V gene TRBV5-1 combines with J gene TRBJ2-1, with D perhaps given as TRBD1 or TRBD2 (5 bases each). Germline CDR1 SGHRS, CDR2 YFSETQ. This CDR3 is built from 16 residues. V was pared by 2 bases and J by 7 bases, with 19 bases between. CDR3 DNA: TGCGCCAGCAGCTTTGGGGGACCACCAAGTTTTAATGAGCAGTTCTTC. Residues: CASSFGGPPSFNEQFF.

This clone was recorded once. The CDR3 sequence: CASSSLAGGEAFF. The CDR3 DNA reads as TGCGCCAGCAGCTCTCTGGCAGGCGGTGAAGCTTTCTTT. J is TRBJ1-1 and V is TRBV5-1; D gene uncertain. The CDR3 is 13 residues long. V dropped 3 bases and J dropped 7 bases, with 13 bases sitting between them. Per the germline V gene, CDR1 is SGHRS and CDR2 is YFSETQ.

The sample holds one count of this clone. This chain connects TRBV9 to TRBJ1-6; TRBD1 is a possible D gene (6 bases). Germline V CDR1 and CDR2: SGDLS, YYNGEE. V was cut by 0 bases and J by 7 bases, with 14 bases left in between. There are 16 residues in the CDR3. CDR3 amino acids: CASSVESGADNSPLHF. The CDR3 DNA sequence: TGTGCCAGCAGCGTAGAGTCAGGGGCGGACAATTCACCCCTCCACTTT.